This T cell receptor (beta chain) comes out of a study of human thymus T cells. Points from the study as a whole: Related research described thymic repertoires that were highly overlapping among unrelated individuals. Thymic as well as blood repertoires seemed to favor certain V and J genes unevenly.

Thymus pieces cut out during corrective heart surgery were the tissue that was used. Healthy Finnish infants having corrective surgery for congenital heart defects served as donors. The length of the CDR3 is 13 residues. The V and J ends lost 2 bases and 8 bases respectively, with 9 bases between them. CDR1 and CDR2 (germline): MNHEY, SVGAGI. The repertoire was sequenced with immunoSEQ multiplex PCR; TCRdb's copy has only in-frame clones and lacks some. Among about 78,000 clones listed, 90% to 98% were seen once. About this clone itself: Its antigen is not identified.

The chain combines TRBV6-5 with TRBJ1-4; TRBD1 might be the D (5 bases). Sequencing used thymus tissue. The source is a boy under two years old with a congenital heart defect but otherwise immunologically healthy. DNA of the CDR3: TGTGCCAGCAGTTACGCGCAGGGCGAAAAACTGTTTTTT. Translation: CASSYAQGEKLFF.